This TCR beta chain came from a study of glioma-infiltrating T cells after dendritic cell vaccination. About the study: Dendritic cells derived from monocytes and pulsed with autologous tumor lysate formed the vaccine.

Primers: 60 V beta forward and 13 J beta reverse. Sequenced by immunoSEQ multiplex PCR; TCRdb stores in-frame clones only, minus some. The sample shows more than 30,000 clones, roughly 90% of them seen only once. Fresh-frozen tumor tissue and more than two years of survival data were available for all. The CDR3 is made up of 15 amino acids. Trimming at V came to 4 bases and at J to 0 bases, leaving 4 bases not matched to a gene. Per germline, CDR1 SGHNT and CDR2 YENEEA. The sequencing here drew on blood, taken before dendritic cell vaccination. V and J are TRBV11-3 and TRBJ2-3; TRBD1 aligns across 7 bases. This TCR came from a human donor with glioblastoma. The DNA of the CDR3 is TGTGCCAGCAGCTCGGACAGGTTTAGCACAGATACGCAGTATTTT. Translating it yields CASSSDRFSTDTQYF. The complete variable domain, with remaining parts taken from reference TRBV11-3 and TRBJ2-3, reads EAGVVQSPRYKIIEKKQPVAFWCNPISGHNTLYWYLQNLGQGPELLIRYENEEAVDDSQLPKDRFSAERLKGVDSTLKIQPAELGDSAVYLCASSSDRFSTDTQYFGPGTRLTVL.